The count of the clone carrying this TCR beta chain is one. V was pared by 4 bases and J by 9 bases, with 10 bases between. Per germline, CDR1 SGHDN and CDR2 FVKESK. The CDR3 spans 13 residues. This sample is part of a study of blood T cells in healthy people across ages. Then a second PCR, running roughly 6 to 11 cycles, was carried out with a sample-barcoded 5' primer and a J-beta primer mix. TCRdb fed the 5' RACE reads into MiXCR, producing one record per CDR3 protein. This sample has about 800,000 distinct CDR3 sequences; 20% to 25% occur once, and the top ten carry more than 3%. These data are also associated with another study on T cells of mothers and their children.

The sequencing input was blood. The gene calls are TRBV14 and TRBJ1-6, with D uncertain. The receptor was isolated from a boy between 10 and 17 years old in good health. CDR3 nucleotide sequence: TGTGCCAGCAGCCCCTGGGAGTTTTCACCCCTCCACTTT. Its translation is CASSPWEFSPLHF.